These 18 T cell receptor beta chains share one sample of origin, sequenced in a study of regulatory T cells in long-lasting Graves disease (dated by TCRdb to the early 2020s). The sample's time point, from its label and the paper: persistent/refractory GD, antithyroid drugs over 5 years with positive TRAb. RNA was extracted from PBMCs in TRIzol for both TCR sequencing and RNA sequencing. The library relied on multiplex PCR. The run used an Illumina HiSeq 4000. iRepertoire HTBI primers and Arm-PCR amplification of CDR3 regions were used to construct TCR beta libraries. TCRdb itself trimmed the public reads at Q25 with fastp, ran MiXCR and retained productive beta chains. When rows share a CDR3 protein, they turn into one entry using the most common DNA and genes. The sample has hundreds of thousands of distinct CDR3 sequences on record, approximately 23% of them singletons. The top ten clones comprise 10% to 15% of the sample.

The sample here was peripheral blood mononuclear cells (PBMCs), taken when the disease was refractory, from a patient treated with antithyroid drugs. These receptors originate from a female donor with Graves disease.

The chain is built from TRBV19 and TRBJ2-7, with 7 bases lining up with TRBD1. V was pared by 6 bases and J by 0 bases, with 8 bases of the junction left unmatched. Germline values: CDR1 LNHDA, CDR2 SQIVND (reference sequence). There are 15 residues in the CDR3. The DNA for the CDR3 is TGTGCCAGTAGCCAAGGACAGGTTAGCTCCTACGAGCAGTACTTC. Translated, it gives CASSQGQVSSYEQYF.

V usage is TRBV4-1 and J usage is TRBJ1-2; weak D call: TRBD1 (5 bases). CDR1 and CDR2 (germline): MGHRA, YSYEKL. The CDR3 totals 14 residues. Trimming removed 2 bases at V and 8 bases at J, with 15 bases between. CDR3 amino acids: CASSQIGAVRGYTF. Here the CDR3 DNA reads TGCGCCAGCAGCCAAATCGGGGCTGTACGCGGCTACACCTTC.

The rearrangement uses TRBV6-1 and TRBJ1-5; D gene ambiguous. Germline V CDR1 and CDR2: MNHNS, SASEGT. Trimming shortened V by 6 bases and J by 7 bases, and 10 bases separated the two germline ends. This CDR3 contains 12 residues. This CDR3 is CASSALGQPQHF. CDR3 sequence (DNA): TGTGCCAGCAGCGCCTTGGGACAGCCCCAGCATTTT.

In regard to this clonotype: With a much larger clone just one base away, this may be a read error. This chain joins TRBV7-3 and TRBJ2-1; TRBD2 agrees at 10 bases. The CDR3 runs to 18 residues. Germline CDR1 is SGHTA and CDR2 is FQGTGA. V dropped 6 bases and J dropped 7; count of bases not matched to a gene: 18. CDR3 amino acids: CASSPPSGSAPSDNEQFF. In DNA form, the CDR3 reads TGTGCCAGCAGTCCCCCTAGCGGGAGCGCGCCATCCGATAATGAGCAGTTCTTC.

This rearrangement joins TRBV25-1 to TRBJ2-7, with D possibly TRBD1 on 5 matching bases. Trimming removed 3 bases from V and 2 bases from J, with 11 bases in between. Looked up from germline, CDR1 is MGHDK and CDR2 is SYGVNS. CDR3 length: 14 amino acids. The CDR3 region is CASSDMVRAYEQYF. Written as DNA, the CDR3 is TGTGCCAGCAGTGATATGGTCAGGGCCTACGAGCAGTACTTC.

This chain links TRBV20-1 with TRBJ1-1; 8 nucleotides line up with TRBD1. This CDR3 region has 15 residues. Germline assignment: CDR1 DFQATT and CDR2 SNEGSKA (reference sequence). V shed 5 bases, J shed 1 base, and the junction held 9 bases outside the gene matches. The CDR3 is CSASITGTGNTEAFF. In DNA form, the CDR3 reads TGCAGTGCTTCCATTACCGGGACAGGGAACACTGAAGCTTTCTTT.

This clonotype has only a few counts. V is TRBV5-1 and J is TRBJ1-1; no firm D call. Per germline, CDR1 SGHRS and CDR2 YFSETQ. This CDR3 is built from 17 residues. Trimming left V 0 bases short and J 7 bases short, with 22 bases between. The CDR3: CASSLEWSGSQTFEAFF. CDR3 sequence (DNA): TGCGCCAGCAGCTTGGAGTGGTCGGGCAGCCAAACTTTTGAAGCTTTCTTT.

This clonotype was seen more than once but under ten times. The chain is built from TRBV19 and TRBJ2-5, with unresolved D. The CDR3 spans 17 residues. Deletions cut 1 base from V and 2 bases from J, with 17 bases between. Germline CDR1 is LNHDA and CDR2 is SQIVND (reference sequence). CDR3 nucleotide sequence: TGTGCCAGTAGTATAGGAACGAGCCTTTACGGACAAGAGACCCAGTACTTC. This sequence encodes CASSIGTSLYGQETQYF.

This clonotype has at least ten counts. The chain joins TRBV28 to TRBJ2-7; 9 positions match TRBD2. CDR1 is MDHEN, CDR2 SYDVKM, per germline. There are 17 residues in the CDR3. J was trimmed by 1 base and V by 3 bases; bases with no gene match: 10. The CDR3 protein is CASSFPVSGRTSYEQYF. The CDR3 bases are TGTGCCAGCAGTTTTCCGGTAAGCGGGAGGACGTCCTACGAGCAGTACTTC.

Many counts were recorded for this clonotype. The V gene is TRBV28, the J gene TRBJ2-7; 7 nucleotides agree with TRBD2. The ends lost 6 bases at V and 1 base at J; junction bases unmatched: 6. There are 14 residues in the CDR3. Germline assignment: CDR1 MDHEN and CDR2 SYDVKM. The CDR3 sequence: CASRSGISSYEQYF. CDR3 DNA: TGTGCCAGCAGGAGCGGGATAAGTTCCTACGAGCAGTACTTC.

The V call is TRBV5-1, the J call TRBJ2-5; 9 nucleotides agree with TRBD1. This CDR3 contains 14 residues. Germline trimming cut 6 bases from V and 3 bases from J; bases unmatched to any gene: 6. Germline CDR1 is SGHRS and CDR2 is YFSETQ. The CDR3, as DNA: TGCGCCAGCAACACCCGGGACAGGGAAGAGACCCAGTACTTC. It specifies CASNTRDREETQYF.

This clonotype showed up just a few times. The chain has TRBV28 and TRBJ2-1, with TRBD2 identical over 13 bases. J gave up 10 bases and V 2 bases, and 5 bases lay outside the gene matches. Germline V lookup: CDR1 MDHEN, CDR2 SYDVKM. CDR3 length: 15 amino acids. The CDR3 reads CASSLAGLAGEEQFF. CDR3 sequence (DNA): TGTGCCAGCAGTTTAGCCGGACTAGCGGGAGAAGAGCAGTTCTTC.

J is TRBJ1-1 and V is TRBV20-1; TRBD1 is a possible D gene (6 bases). Germline V gene data show CDR1 as DFQATT and CDR2 as SNEGSKA (reference sequence). The V and J ends lost 6 bases and 3 bases respectively, with 17 bases between them. The CDR3 loop spans 14 amino acids. The CDR3 region has the DNA TGCAGTGCGGGGGGCCCGACGGGTTACACTGAAGCTTTCTTT. Its translation: CSAGGPTGYTEAFF.

This clonotype appeared many times. The V and J genes are TRBV12-3 or TRBV12-4 and TRBJ1-1; D unresolved. The CDR3 length is 12 residues. The V gene lost 5 bases and the J gene lost 5 bases, with 9 bases spanning the gap. CDR3 residues: CASSDLGTEAFF. CDR3 in DNA: TGTGCCAGCAGTGACCTGGGGACTGAAGCTTTCTTT.

The rearrangement joins TRBV27 to TRBJ2-7, with 8 bases aligning to TRBD1. Germline V CDR1 and CDR2: MNHEY, SMNVEV (reference sequence). The V gene end was trimmed by 7 bases and the J gene end by 3 bases; junction bases not matched to a gene: 11. This CDR3 has 15 residues. The CDR3 loop is CASNPGQGWNYEQYF. DNA of the CDR3: TGTGCCAGCAACCCTGGACAGGGATGGAACTACGAGCAGTACTTC.

Ten or more counts support this clonotype. The genes are TRBV6-1 and TRBJ1-1; D is unclear. Germline V gene lookup returns CDR1 MNHNS and CDR2 SASEGT. CDR3 size: 17 residues. V lost 1 base and J lost 0, with 15 bases in between. CDR3 sequence reads: CASSEEVAGLMNTEAFF. CDR3 bases: TGTGCCAGCAGTGAAGAGGTGGCGGGCCTCATGAACACTGAAGCTTTCTTT.

This clonotype came up many times. V usage is TRBV5-4 and J usage is TRBJ2-5; D remains unclear. The CDR3 has 13 residues. V lost 4 bases to trimming and J lost 2 bases, with 9 bases between them. Germline loops: CDR1 SGHNT, CDR2 YYREEE (reference sequence). CDR3 DNA sequence: TGTGCCAGCAGCGCGGCAGGACAAGAGACCCAGTACTTC. Amino acid sequence: CASSAAGQETQYF.

The CDR3 nucleotides are TGTGCCAGCGGTGCGGAGGGCAGGGAGGAGACCCAGTACTTC. Its translation is CASGAEGREETQYF. The gene calls are TRBV25-1 and TRBJ2-5; TRBD2 might be the D (6 bases). Germline V CDR1 and CDR2: MGHDK, SYGVNS. V was pared by 8 bases and J by 5 bases, with 18 bases between. The length of the CDR3 is 14 residues.